Shown below are 8 T cell receptor beta chains from a single sample sequenced in a study of memory CD4+ T cells and cytomegalovirus serostatus. The sort gate was single viable CD3+CD4+CD8-CD45RO+ cells for memory CD4+ T cells. Profiling relied on immunoSEQ multiplex PCR, and the TCRdb table lists in-frame clones only, not all of them. In the table there are about 58,000 clones, more than 65% of which are singletons. The sample was memory CD4+ T cells from blood. The receptors here all came from an adult in good health and CMV-seronegative. Some clones in this sample may be carry-over from other donors' samples.

The chain has TRBV27 and TRBJ1-2, with D maybe TRBD1 (5 bases). Trimming cost V 5 bases and J 6 bases, with 13 bases left between them. The CDR3 extends over 13 amino acids. Germline V gene sequence: CDR1 MNHEY, CDR2 SMNVEV (reference sequence). The CDR3 loop is CASSRDPRNGYTF. The CDR3 DNA follows: TGTGCCAGCAGTAGGGACCCCAGGAATGGCTACACCTTC.

CDR3 protein: CASSYGLASYEQYF. CDR3 nucleotide sequence: TGTGCCAGCAGTTACGGTCTGGCCTCCTACGAGCAGTACTTC. The rearrangement joins TRBV6-6 to TRBJ2-7; D is unresolved. The germline V and J ends were trimmed by 2 bases and 0 bases, with 8 bases remaining between them. The CDR3 consists of 14 residues. Germline V gene data show CDR1 as MNHNY and CDR2 as SVGAGI (reference sequence).

V and J are TRBV27 and TRBJ2-1, with 7 bases lining up with TRBD2. Unmatched junction bases numbered 9, after V lost 0 bases and J lost 10 bases. This CDR3 comprises 15 residues. Germline loops: CDR1 MNHEY, CDR2 SMNVEV (reference sequence). The CDR3 nucleotides are TGTGCCAGCAGTTTATCCGGCGGGAGCTCGGGAGAGCAGTTCTTC. It translates to CASSLSGGSSGEQFF.

The chain links TRBV28 to TRBJ1-5, with TRBD1 matching over 8 bases. V lost 6 bases and J lost 7; bases outside the gene matches: 11. Germline-derived CDR1 and CDR2 are MDHEN and SYDVKM. This CDR3 is 15 amino acids long. The CDR3: CASSRDRGEGQPQHF. In nucleotides, the CDR3 is TGTGCCAGCAGCCGCGACAGGGGCGAAGGGCAGCCCCAGCATTTT. Combining the CDR3 with reference TRBV28 and TRBJ1-5 gives the whole variable domain DVKVTQSSRYLVKRTGEKVFLECVQDMDHENMFWYRQDPGLGLRLIYFSYDVKMKEKGDIPEGYSVSREKKERFSLILESASTNQTSMYLCASSRDRGEGQPQHFGDGTRLSIL.

The chain links TRBV15 to TRBJ2-6; D is undetermined. The CDR3 is 17 residues long. V lost 5 bases and J 0 bases, leaving 14 bases between the germline ends. Looked up from germline, CDR1 is LNHNV and CDR2 is YYDKDF (reference sequence). CDR3 coding DNA: TGTGCCACCAGCCCCCGTAGTATCGGCTCTGGGGCCAACGTCCTGACTTTC. Amino acids: CATSPRSIGSGANVLTF.

The chain couples TRBV30 to TRBJ1-5; the D gene is possibly TRBD1 (5 bases). The ends were cut back, 8 bases at V and 3 bases at J, with 11 bases in the middle. The CDR3 contains 12 residues. Germline CDR1 is GTSNPN and CDR2 is SVGIG (reference sequence). The CDR3 DNA reads as TGTGCCGCTGACAGTAACAATCAGCCCCAGCATTTT. Encoded protein: CAADSNNQPQHF.

V gene TRBV30 combines with J gene TRBJ2-1; D gene unclear. Germline V gene data show CDR1 as GTSNPN and CDR2 as SVGIG (reference sequence). The CDR3 totals 11 residues. Trimming cost V 1 base and J 15 bases, with 13 bases left between them. This chain's CDR3 is CAWSDPQVRFF. DNA for the CDR3: TGTGCCTGGAGTGATCCGCAAGTACGGTTCTTC. The entire variable domain, with the rest obtained from reference TRBV30 and TRBJ2-1, is as follows: SQTIHQWPATLVQPVGSPLSLECTVEGTSNPNLYWYRQAAGRGLQLLFYSVGIGQISSEVPQNLSASRPQDRQFILSSKKLLLSDSGFYLCAWSDPQVRFFGPGTRLTVL.

The V gene is TRBV7-9, the J gene TRBJ2-3; D not certain. The CDR3 has 13 residues. Germline-derived CDR1 and CDR2 are SEHNR and FQNEAQ (reference sequence). Trimming removed 4 bases at V and 7 bases at J, with 12 bases between. DNA for the CDR3: TGTGCCAGCAGCTCGCCCCCTCATCATACGCAGTATTTT. Its translation is CASSSPPHHTQYF.